The entry below gives a single TCR beta chain sequence along with its context. Its antigen is unknown. The data are from a study of CD8+CD57+ T cells in acquired aplastic anemia. The overall study: On average, sorted CD4+ and CD8+ cells gave 3 to 3.5 ug of DNA.

It was genomic DNA that served as the template for profiling TCR beta VDJ and CDR3. TCRdb recomputed calls from the reads with MiXCR, one row per CDR3 protein. The sample carries under 350,000 distinct CDR3 sequences, around 60% recorded once. Overall study findings and caveats: Significance was not reached for CD8+ Simpson's diversity between patients and controls. Both patients and controls carried the same twenty-nine CD8+ CDR3 sequences.

This TCR was recovered from a human donor with severe aplastic anemia or a healthy control (not recorded which). Material: sorted CD4+, CD8+, or CD8+CD57+ T cells (not recorded which) from PBMCs.

CDR3 sequence (DNA): TGCGCCAGCAGCAGGGGACAGGTTCCCTACGAGCAGTACTTC. This sequence encodes CASSRGQVPYEQYF. The rearrangement joins TRBV5-1 to TRBJ2-7; 8 bases map to TRBD1. V lost 4 bases, J lost 2 bases, and 5 bases stayed unmatched. This CDR3 spans 14 amino acids. Germline CDR1 is SGHRS and CDR2 is YFSETQ.